The rows below give T cell receptor beta chains drawn from one sample of a study of T cells in Graves' hyperthyroidism and ophthalmopathy. TCRdb re-derived calls from the multiplex PCR reads in MiXCR, one entry per CDR3 protein. This sample carries 400,000 or so distinct CDR3 sequences, about 14% of them seen once, and the ten largest clones take roughly 21%. Sequenced: blood. All receptors come from a woman aged 30 to 39 with Graves' ophthalmopathy. Both conserved end residues are trimmed from each CDR3. Fields, in order: J gene, V gene, clone size, CDR3 protein. Not every row has a clone size; where given, it reads once, few, many or a size class.

TRBJ2-2 | TRBV7-6 | many | ASSLVAGVNTGELF
TRBJ2-3 | TRBV20-1 | - | SAETGARGDTQY
TRBJ2-5 | TRBV28 | few | ASSFTKETQC
TRBJ2-7 | TRBV19 | few | ASSTTGGDYEQY
TRBJ2-2 | TRBV7-3 | many | ASSLYSHPGDSPENTGELF
TRBJ2-5 | TRBV2 | many | ASSEVILAGDKETQY
TRBJ1-2 | TRBV20-1 | many | SGQGSNYGYT
TRBJ2-7 | TRBV11-2 | many | ASSFERASGYEQY
TRBJ2-3 | TRBV12-3/TRBV12-4 | many | ASSDLLAGLTDTQY
TRBJ1-3 | TRBV18 | many | ASSPPFRDTIY
TRBJ2-3 | TRBV30 | - | AWRDMLRQGPDTQY
TRBJ1-2 | TRBV12-3/TRBV12-4 | many | ASTMAGTVYGYT
TRBJ2-5 | TRBV6-1 | many | ASSISQGETQY
TRBJ2-3 | TRBV14 | few | ASSQDMFGDTQY
TRBJ2-2 | TRBV30 | many | AWRPGGELF
TRBJ2-4 | TRBV30 | - | AWSVRNIQY
TRBJ2-7 | TRBV6-2/TRBV6-3 | many | ASSYMVAEYEQY
TRBJ2-1 | TRBV28 | many | ASSRTGRDEQF
TRBJ2-3 | TRBV20-1 | many | SARRAGLSTDTQY
TRBJ1-2 | TRBV20-1 | many | SAISPNVGGGYT
TRBJ1-1 | TRBV6-1 | many | ASSEHRNTEAF
TRBJ1-1 | TRBV25-1 | few | ASSEVGHVLEAF
TRBJ1-1 | TRBV20-1 | many | SASLSVRTEAF
TRBJ1-4 | TRBV5-1 | - | ASRFDRWNLREKLF
TRBJ2-1 | TRBV27 | many | ASSPRGGYSGGAEPQF
TRBJ1-3 | TRBV10-3 | - | AIRLGTGDHGNTIY
TRBJ2-2 | TRBV6-1 | many | ASRFSLAGGIDTGELF
TRBJ1-5 | TRBV2 | many | ASRQESNQPQH
TRBJ2-4 | TRBV5-5 | - | ASSPEAGGWAKNIQY
TRBJ1-3 | TRBV20-1 | few | SARVAGTSGNTIY
TRBJ2-5 | TRBV14 | many | ASSQRSPPPQETQY
TRBJ2-1 | TRBV7-3 | - | ASSLGGSNLEQF
TRBJ1-2 | TRBV29-1 | many | SVGVGLWRGYT
TRBJ1-5 | TRBV5-1 | few | ASSADSNQPQH
TRBJ2-1 | TRBV28 | many | ASSLFLAGGISSYNEQF